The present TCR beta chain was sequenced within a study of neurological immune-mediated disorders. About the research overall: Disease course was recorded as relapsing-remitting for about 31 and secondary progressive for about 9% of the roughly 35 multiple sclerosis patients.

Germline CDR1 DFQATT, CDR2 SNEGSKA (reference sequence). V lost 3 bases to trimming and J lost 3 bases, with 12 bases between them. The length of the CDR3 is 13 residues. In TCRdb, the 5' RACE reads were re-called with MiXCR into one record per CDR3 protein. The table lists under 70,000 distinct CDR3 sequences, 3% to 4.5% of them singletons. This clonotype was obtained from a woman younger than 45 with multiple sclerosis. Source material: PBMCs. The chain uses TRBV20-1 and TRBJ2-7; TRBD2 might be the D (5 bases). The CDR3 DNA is TGCAGTGCTAGCGGGAAAATTGGCTACGAGCAGTACTTC. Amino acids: CSASGKIGYEQYF.